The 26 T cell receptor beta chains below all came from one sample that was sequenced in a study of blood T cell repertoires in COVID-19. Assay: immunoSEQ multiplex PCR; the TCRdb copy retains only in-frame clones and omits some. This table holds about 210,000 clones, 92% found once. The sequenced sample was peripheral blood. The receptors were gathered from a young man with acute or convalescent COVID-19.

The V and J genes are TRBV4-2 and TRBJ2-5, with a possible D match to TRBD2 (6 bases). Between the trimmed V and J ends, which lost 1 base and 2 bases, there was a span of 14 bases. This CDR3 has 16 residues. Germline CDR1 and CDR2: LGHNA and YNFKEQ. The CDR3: CASSQALTRGQETQYF. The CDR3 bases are TGTGCCAGCAGCCAAGCTCTTACTCGGGGGCAAGAGACCCAGTACTTC.

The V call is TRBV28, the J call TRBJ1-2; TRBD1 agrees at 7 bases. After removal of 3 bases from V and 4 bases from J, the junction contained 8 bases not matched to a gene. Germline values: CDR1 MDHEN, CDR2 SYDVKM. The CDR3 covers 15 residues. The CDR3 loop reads CASSLLDRDSYGYTF. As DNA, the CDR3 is TGTGCCAGCAGTTTGCTCGACAGGGACAGCTATGGCTACACCTTC.

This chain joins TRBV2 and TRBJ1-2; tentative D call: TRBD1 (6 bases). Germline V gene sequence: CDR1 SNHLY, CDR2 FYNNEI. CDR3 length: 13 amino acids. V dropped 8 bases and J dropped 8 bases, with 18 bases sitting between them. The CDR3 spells CASQLQGPVGYTF. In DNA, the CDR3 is TGTGCCAGCCAATTACAGGGCCCCGTCGGCTACACCTTC.

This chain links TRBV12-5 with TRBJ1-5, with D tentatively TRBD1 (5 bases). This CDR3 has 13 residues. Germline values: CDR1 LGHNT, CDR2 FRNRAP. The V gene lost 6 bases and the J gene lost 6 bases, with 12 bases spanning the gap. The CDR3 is CASGQGFGQPQHF. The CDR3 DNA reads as TGTGCTAGTGGGCAGGGTTTCGGTCAGCCCCAGCATTTT.

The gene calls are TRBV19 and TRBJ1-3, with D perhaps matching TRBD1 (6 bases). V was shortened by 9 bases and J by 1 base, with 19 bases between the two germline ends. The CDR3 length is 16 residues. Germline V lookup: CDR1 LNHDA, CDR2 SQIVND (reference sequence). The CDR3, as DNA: TGTGCCAGCCATTCACAGGGACGGATGTCTGGAAACACCATATATTTT. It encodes CASHSQGRMSGNTIYF.

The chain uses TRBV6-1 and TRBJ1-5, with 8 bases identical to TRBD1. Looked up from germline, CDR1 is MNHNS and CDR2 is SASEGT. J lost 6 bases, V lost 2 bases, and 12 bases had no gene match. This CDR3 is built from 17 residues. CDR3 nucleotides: TGTGCCAGCAGTGAAAATTGGTCAGGGGGCGCCGGTCAGCCCCAGCATTTT. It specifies CASSENWSGGAGQPQHF.

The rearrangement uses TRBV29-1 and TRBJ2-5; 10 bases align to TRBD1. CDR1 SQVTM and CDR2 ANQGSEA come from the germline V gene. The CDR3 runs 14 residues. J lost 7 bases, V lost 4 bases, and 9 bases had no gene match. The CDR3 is CSVVPGQGLATQYF. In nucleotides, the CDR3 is TGCAGCGTTGTACCGGGACAGGGGCTCGCGACCCAGTACTTC.

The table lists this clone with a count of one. CDR3 in DNA: TGCGCCAGCAGCACGACAGGGGGCGAAGAGACCCAGTACTTC. Protein: CASSTTGGEETQYF. J is TRBJ2-5 and V is TRBV5-1, with TRBD1 identical over 10 bases. Germline assignment: CDR1 SGHRS and CDR2 YFSETQ. The J segment lost 3 bases and the V segment lost 4 bases, leaving 3 bases of the junction unmatched. CDR3 size: 14 residues.

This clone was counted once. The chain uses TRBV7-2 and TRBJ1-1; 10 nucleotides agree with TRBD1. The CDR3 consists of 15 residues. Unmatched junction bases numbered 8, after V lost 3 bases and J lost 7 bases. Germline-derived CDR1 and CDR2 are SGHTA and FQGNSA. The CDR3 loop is CASSFPGTGVHEAFF. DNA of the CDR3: TGTGCCAGCAGCTTCCCCGGGACAGGGGTTCATGAAGCTTTCTTT. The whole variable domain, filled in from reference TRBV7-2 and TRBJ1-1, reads GAGVSQSPSNKVTEKGKDVELRCDPISGHTALYWYRQSLGQGLEFLIYFQGNSAPDKSGLPSDRFSAERTGGSVSTLTIQRTQQEDSAVYLCASSFPGTGVHEAFFGQGTRLTVV.

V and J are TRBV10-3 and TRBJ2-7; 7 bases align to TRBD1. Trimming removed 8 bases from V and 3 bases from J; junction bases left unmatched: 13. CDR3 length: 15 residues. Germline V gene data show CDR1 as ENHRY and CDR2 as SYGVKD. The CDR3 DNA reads TGTGCCATCCTGAAGAACAGACAGGGAAACTACGAGCAGTACTTC. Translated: CAILKNRQGNYEQYF.

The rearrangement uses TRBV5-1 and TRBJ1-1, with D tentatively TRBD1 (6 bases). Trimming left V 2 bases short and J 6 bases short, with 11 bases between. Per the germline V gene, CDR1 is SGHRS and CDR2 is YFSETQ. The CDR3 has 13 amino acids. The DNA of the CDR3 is TGCGCCAGCAGCTTAGGGGGACGCGCTGAAGCTTTCTTT. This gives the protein CASSLGGRAEAFF. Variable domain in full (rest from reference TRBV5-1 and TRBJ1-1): KAGVTQTPRYLIKTRGQQVTLSCSPISGHRSVSWYQQTPGQGLQFLFEYFSETQRNKGNFPGRFSGRQFSNSRSEMNVSTLELGDSALYLCASSLGGRAEAFFGQGTRLTVV.

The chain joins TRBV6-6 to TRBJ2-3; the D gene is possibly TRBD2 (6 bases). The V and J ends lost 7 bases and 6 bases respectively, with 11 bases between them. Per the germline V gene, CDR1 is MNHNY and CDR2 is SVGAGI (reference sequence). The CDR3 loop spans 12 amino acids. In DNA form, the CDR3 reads TGTGCCAGCACCCGGAGGGGTGATACGCAGTATTTT. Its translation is CASTRRGDTQYF.

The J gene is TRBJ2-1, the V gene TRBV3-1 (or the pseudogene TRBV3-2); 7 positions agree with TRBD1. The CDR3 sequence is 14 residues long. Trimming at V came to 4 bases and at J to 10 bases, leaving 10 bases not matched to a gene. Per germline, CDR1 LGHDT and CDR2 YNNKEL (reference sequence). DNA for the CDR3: TGTGCCAGCAGCCGTCGGACAGGTTCGCGCGAGCAGTTCTTC. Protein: CASSRRTGSREQFF.

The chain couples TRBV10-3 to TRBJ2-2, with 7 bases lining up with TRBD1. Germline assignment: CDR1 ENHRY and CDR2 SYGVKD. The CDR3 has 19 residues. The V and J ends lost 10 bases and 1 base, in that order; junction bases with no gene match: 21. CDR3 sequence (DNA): TGTGCCACCTTGGACCCTCGGACAGGCCGGAAGGGGAACACCGGGGAGCTGTTTTTT. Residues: CATLDPRTGRKGNTGELFF.

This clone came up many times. CDR3 region: CASSYSSWEAGSLPSYEQYF. CDR3 nucleotide sequence: TGTGCCAGCAGTTACTCGAGTTGGGAAGCTGGGAGCTTACCCTCCTACGAGCAGTACTTC. This chain connects TRBV6-2 or TRBV6-3 to TRBJ2-7; TRBD2 is a possible D gene (5 bases). Trimming took 0 bases from V and 0 from J, leaving 24 bases between them. The length of the CDR3 is 20 residues. Germline assignment: CDR1 MNHEY and CDR2 SVGEGT.

CDR3 sequence reads: CSVAQGVNTEAFF. In nucleotides, the CDR3 is TGCAGCGTTGCACAGGGGGTGAACACTGAAGCTTTCTTT. The rearrangement links TRBV29-1 to TRBJ1-1, with TRBD1 matching 8 bases. After removal of 4 bases from V and 0 bases from J, the junction contained 1 base not matched to a gene. CDR1 and CDR2 from the germline V gene are SQVTM and ANQGSEA. The CDR3 covers 13 residues.

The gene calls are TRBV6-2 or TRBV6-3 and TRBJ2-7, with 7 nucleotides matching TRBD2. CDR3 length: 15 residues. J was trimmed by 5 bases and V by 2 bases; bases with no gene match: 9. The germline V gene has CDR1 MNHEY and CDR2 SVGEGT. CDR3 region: CASSYPLGGENEQYF. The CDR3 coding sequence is TGTGCCAGCAGTTACCCCCTGGGGGGGGAGAACGAGCAGTACTTC.

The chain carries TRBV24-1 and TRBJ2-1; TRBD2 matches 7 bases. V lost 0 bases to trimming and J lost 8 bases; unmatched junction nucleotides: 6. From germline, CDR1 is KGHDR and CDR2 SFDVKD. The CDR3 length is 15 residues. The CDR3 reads CATSDLLGGIHEQFF. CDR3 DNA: TGTGCCACCAGTGATTTGCTGGGGGGGATCCATGAGCAGTTCTTC.

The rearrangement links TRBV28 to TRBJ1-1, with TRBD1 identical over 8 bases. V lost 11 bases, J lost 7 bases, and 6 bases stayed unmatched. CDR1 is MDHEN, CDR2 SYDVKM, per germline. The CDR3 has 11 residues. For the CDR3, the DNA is TGTGCCTCTGGGACAGGTCTTGAAGCTTTCTTT. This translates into CASGTGLEAFF.

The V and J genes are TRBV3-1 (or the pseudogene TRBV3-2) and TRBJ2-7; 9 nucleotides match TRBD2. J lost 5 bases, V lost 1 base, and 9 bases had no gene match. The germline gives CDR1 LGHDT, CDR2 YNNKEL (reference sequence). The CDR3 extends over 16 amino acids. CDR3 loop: CASSQGGGRGPNEQYF. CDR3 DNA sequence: TGTGCCAGCAGCCAAGGGGGCGGGAGGGGTCCGAACGAGCAGTACTTC.

CDR3 loop: CASSPGGEPQHF. The CDR3 DNA follows: TGTGCCAGCTCCCCAGGAGGCGAGCCCCAGCATTTT. The chain joins TRBV28 to TRBJ1-5, with no clear D. CDR1 MDHEN and CDR2 SYDVKM come from the germline V gene. CDR3 length: 12 amino acids. The ends were cut back, 8 bases at V and 8 bases at J, with 13 bases in the middle. Drawing the rest from reference TRBV28 and TRBJ1-5, the complete variable domain is DVKVTQSSRYLVKRTGEKVFLECVQDMDHENMFWYRQDPGLGLRLIYFSYDVKMKEKGDIPEGYSVSREKKERFSLILESASTNQTSMYLCASSPGGEPQHFGDGTRLSIL.

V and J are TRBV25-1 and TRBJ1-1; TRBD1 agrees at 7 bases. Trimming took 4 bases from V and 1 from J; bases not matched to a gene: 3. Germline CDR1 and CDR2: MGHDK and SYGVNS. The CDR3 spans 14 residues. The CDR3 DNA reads TGTGCCAGCAGTGTTAGGGGGCCGAACACTGAAGCTTTCTTT. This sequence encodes CASSVRGPNTEAFF.

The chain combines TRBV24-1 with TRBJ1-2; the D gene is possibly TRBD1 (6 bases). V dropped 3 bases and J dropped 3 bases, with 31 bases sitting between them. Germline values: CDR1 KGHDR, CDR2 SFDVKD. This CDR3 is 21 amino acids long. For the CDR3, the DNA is TGTGCCACCAGTGATCCCCTCTCTTGTTACAGGGTTGGACTTACGGACTATGGCTACACCTTC. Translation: CATSDPLSCYRVGLTDYGYTF.

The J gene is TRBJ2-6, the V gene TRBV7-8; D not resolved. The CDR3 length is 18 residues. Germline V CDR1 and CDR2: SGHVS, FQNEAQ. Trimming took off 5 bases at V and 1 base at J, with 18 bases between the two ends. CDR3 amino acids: CASSAFGRVGSGANVLTF. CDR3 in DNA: TGTGCCAGCAGCGCATTCGGCCGGGTTGGGTCTGGGGCCAACGTCCTGACTTTC.

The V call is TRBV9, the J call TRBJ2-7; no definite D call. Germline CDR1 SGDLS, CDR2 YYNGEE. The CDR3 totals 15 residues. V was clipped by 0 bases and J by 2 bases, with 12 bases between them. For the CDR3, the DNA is TGTGCCAGCAGCGTAGATAACGGCGGCACCTACGAGCAGTACTTC. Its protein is CASSVDNGGTYEQYF.

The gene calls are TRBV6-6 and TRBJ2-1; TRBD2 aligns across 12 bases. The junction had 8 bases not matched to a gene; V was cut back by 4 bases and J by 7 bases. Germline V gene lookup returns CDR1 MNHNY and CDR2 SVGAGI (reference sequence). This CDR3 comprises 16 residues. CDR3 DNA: TGTGCCAGCAGTTCCCCTAGCGGGAGGGGAGGGAATGAGCAGTTCTTC. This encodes CASSSPSGRGGNEQFF.